This T cell receptor beta chain was sequenced during a study of cytomegalovirus exposure and HLA in healthy donors. Study-wide context: It was reported in a later analysis that the same platform had been used for the 110 or so validation repertoires as for the roughly 670 first-cohort repertoires. Overall study findings and caveats: Subsequent analysis showed first-cohort TCR clusters tending to co-occur in roughly 130 validation repertoires. Researchers catalogued about 150 TCR beta chains as cytomegalovirus-associated.

Sequencing was performed with immunoSEQ multiplex PCR; in TCRdb, only in-frame clones are kept and a portion is missing. The sample records 200,000 to 250,000 clones, less than 85% being singletons. The donors were part of the validation cohort, which consisted of 120 subjects and was separate from the first cohort of under 750 subjects. About this clone: Its target is not known.

Germline-derived CDR1 and CDR2 are MNHNY and SVGAGI (reference sequence). V was pared by 2 bases and J by 6 bases, with 4 bases between. CDR3 size: 11 residues. This clonotype was obtained from a woman between 18 and 29 years old in good health and CMV-seronegative. J is TRBJ1-1 and V is TRBV6-6; D is uncertain. Sequenced input: PBMCs. The CDR3 sequence: CASSYVAEAFF. In nucleotides, the CDR3 is TGTGCCAGCAGTTACGTTGCTGAAGCTTTCTTT.